The 10 T cell receptor beta chains reported below all come from one sample, sequenced in a study of beta chain features in type 1 diabetes. cDNA synthesis used the whole RNA isolate, giving expressed TCRB sequences. Generated by immunoSEQ multiplex PCR, the TCRdb table keeps only in-frame clones and is missing some. The data show about 340,000 clones, roughly 8% seen once. Sequencing was done on a sample of central memory CD4+ T cells from blood. These receptors were collected from a woman younger than 30 in good health.

V and J are TRBV5-1 and TRBJ2-1, with 7 bases identical to TRBD2. The CDR3 contains 17 residues. With 0 bases clipped from V and 0 bases from J, the junction kept 6 bases outside the gene matches. From germline, CDR1 is SGHRS and CDR2 YFSETQ. The CDR3, as DNA: TGCGCCAGCAGCTTGGCCAGCGGGACGAGCTCCTACAATGAGCAGTTCTTC. This gives the protein CASSLASGTSSYNEQFF. The full variable domain, with the rest looked up from reference TRBV5-1 and TRBJ2-1, is KAGVTQTPRYLIKTRGQQVTLSCSPISGHRSVSWYQQTPGQGLQFLFEYFSETQRNKGNFPGRFSGRQFSNSRSEMNVSTLELGDSALYLCASSLASGTSSYNEQFFGPGTRLTVL.

This clone was recorded a few times. V is TRBV7-2 and J is TRBJ2-7; 7 nucleotides align to TRBD2. J lost 5 bases, V lost 3 bases, and 7 bases had no gene match. Germline loops: CDR1 SGHTA, CDR2 FQGNSA. The CDR3 has 14 amino acids. As DNA, the CDR3 is TGTGCCAGCAGCTTCCGGGACTATATCGACGAGCAGTACTTC. Translating it yields CASSFRDYIDEQYF.

This clone appeared a few times. The V call is TRBV7-9, the J call TRBJ1-3; D is unresolved. Germline CDR1 and CDR2: SEHNR and FQNEAQ (reference sequence). Trimming took 5 bases from V and 6 from J, leaving 5 bases between them. The CDR3 has 11 residues. In DNA form, the CDR3 reads TGTGCCAGCAGCATCAAAAACACCATATATTTT. It translates to CASSIKNTIYF.

The chain couples TRBV5-6 to TRBJ1-5; possibly TRBD1 for D (5 bases). The V and J ends lost 2 bases and 5 bases respectively, with 14 bases between them. Germline CDR1 reads SGHDT; CDR2 reads YYEEEE. This CDR3 comprises 15 residues. CDR3: CASSFVRVKDQPQHF. In nucleotides, the CDR3 is TGTGCCAGCAGCTTCGTCAGGGTAAAAGATCAGCCCCAGCATTTT.

This clone was detected only a few times. The J gene is TRBJ2-5, the V gene TRBV28; 13 bases are shared with TRBD2. This CDR3 is built from 15 residues. J was trimmed by 5 bases and V by 6 bases; bases with no gene match: 6. Germline CDR1 and CDR2: MDHEN and SYDVKM. This CDR3 reads CASRGLAGAKETQYF. DNA for the CDR3: TGTGCCAGCAGAGGACTAGCGGGAGCTAAGGAGACCCAGTACTTC.

The chain joins TRBV28 to TRBJ1-5; 9 bases fit TRBD1. This CDR3 contains 15 residues. V was pared by 4 bases and J by 7 bases, with 8 bases of the junction left unmatched. Germline V gene data show CDR1 as MDHEN and CDR2 as SYDVKM. CDR3 amino acids: CASSSPTGGGQPQHF. CDR3 coding DNA: TGTGCCAGCAGTTCCCCGACAGGGGGTGGGCAGCCCCAGCATTTT. Based on the CDR3 plus reference TRBV28 and TRBJ1-5, the full variable domain is DVKVTQSSRYLVKRTGEKVFLECVQDMDHENMFWYRQDPGLGLRLIYFSYDVKMKEKGDIPEGYSVSREKKERFSLILESASTNQTSMYLCASSSPTGGGQPQHFGDGTRLSIL.

This clone appeared a few times. The genes are TRBV28 and TRBJ2-6; D may be TRBD2 (5 bases). Trimming stripped 8 bases from V and 0 bases from J, with 20 bases between. Germline values: CDR1 MDHEN, CDR2 SYDVKM. The CDR3 consists of 18 residues. The CDR3 loop is CASSSAPGRGSGANVLTF. The CDR3 DNA sequence: TGTGCCAGCTCCTCCGCGCCGGGCCGGGGCTCTGGGGCCAACGTCCTGACTTTC.

In DNA, the CDR3 is TGTGCCAGCAGCCCCCAAGTGCGGGATACGCAGTATTTT. Protein: CASSPQVRDTQYF. The gene calls are TRBV9 and TRBJ2-3, with D unresolved. The CDR3 has 13 amino acids. With 4 bases removed from V and 6 bases from J, the gap between germline ends came to 12 bases. Per the germline V gene, CDR1 is SGDLS and CDR2 is YYNGEE.

The rearrangement links TRBV18 to TRBJ1-1, with D perhaps matching TRBD1 (5 bases). This CDR3 spans 14 amino acids. Germline CDR1 and CDR2: KGHSH and LQKENI. V lost 5 bases, J lost 0 bases, and 10 bases lay in between. CDR3 sequence: CASSSDRVNTEAFF. The CDR3 DNA follows: TGTGCCAGCTCATCAGACAGAGTGAACACTGAAGCTTTCTTT.

The rearrangement links TRBV6-5 to TRBJ2-5; D ambiguous. Trimming left V 6 bases short and J 1 base short, with 9 bases between. CDR1 is MNHEY, CDR2 SVGAGI, per germline. The CDR3 length is 13 residues. The CDR3 here is CASRWAGQETQYF. For the CDR3, the DNA is TGTGCCAGCAGATGGGCAGGCCAAGAGACCCAGTACTTC.